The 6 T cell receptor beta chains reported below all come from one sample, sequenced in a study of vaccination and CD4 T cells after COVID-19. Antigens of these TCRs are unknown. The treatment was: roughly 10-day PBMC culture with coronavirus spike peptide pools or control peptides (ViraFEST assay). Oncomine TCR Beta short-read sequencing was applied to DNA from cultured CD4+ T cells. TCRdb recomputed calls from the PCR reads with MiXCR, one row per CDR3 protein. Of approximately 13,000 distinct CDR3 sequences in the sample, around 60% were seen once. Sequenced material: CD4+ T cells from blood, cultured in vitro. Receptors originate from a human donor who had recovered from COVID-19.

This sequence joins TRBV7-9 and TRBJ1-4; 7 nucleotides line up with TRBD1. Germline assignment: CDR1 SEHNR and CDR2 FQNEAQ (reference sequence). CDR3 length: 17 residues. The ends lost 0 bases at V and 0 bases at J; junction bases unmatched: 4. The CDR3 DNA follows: TGTGCCAGCAGCTTAGCGGCAGGGACAGCAACTAATGAAAAACTGTTTTTT. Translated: CASSLAAGTATNEKLFF.

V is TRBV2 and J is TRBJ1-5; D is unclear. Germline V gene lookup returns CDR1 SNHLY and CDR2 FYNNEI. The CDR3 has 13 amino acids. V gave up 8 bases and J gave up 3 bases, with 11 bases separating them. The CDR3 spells CASHRAANQPQHF. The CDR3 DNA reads TGTGCCAGCCATAGGGCAGCCAATCAGCCCCAGCATTTT. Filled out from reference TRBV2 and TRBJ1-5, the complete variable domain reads EPEVTQTPSHQVTQMGQEVILRCVPISNHLYFYWYRQILGQKVEFLVSFYNNEISEKSEIFDDQFSVERPDGSNFTLKIRSTKLEDSAMYFCASHRAANQPQHFGDGTRLSIL.

The CDR3 loop is CSARGSGNQPQHF. The CDR3 nucleotides read TGCAGTGCTAGAGGGTCGGGCAATCAGCCCCAGCATTTT. The rearrangement links TRBV20-1 to TRBJ1-5; D is uncertain. CDR1 DFQATT and CDR2 SNEGSKA come from the germline V gene (reference sequence). The CDR3 totals 13 residues. The V gene lost 1 base and the J gene lost 2 bases, with 6 bases spanning the gap.

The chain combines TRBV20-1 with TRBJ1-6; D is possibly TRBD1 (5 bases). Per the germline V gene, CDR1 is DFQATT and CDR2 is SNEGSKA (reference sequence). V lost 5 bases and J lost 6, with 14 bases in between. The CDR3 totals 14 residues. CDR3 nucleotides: TGCAGTGCTCCTACCGGGACTGGTAATTCACCCCTCCACTTT. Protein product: CSAPTGTGNSPLHF.

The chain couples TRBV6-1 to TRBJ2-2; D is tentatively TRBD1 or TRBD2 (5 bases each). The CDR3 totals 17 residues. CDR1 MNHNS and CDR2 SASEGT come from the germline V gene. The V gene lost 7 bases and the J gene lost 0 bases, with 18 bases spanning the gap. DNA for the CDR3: TGTGCCAGCATGAGGCAGGGAGTCTGGTCGAACACCGGGGAGCTGTTTTTT. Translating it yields CASMRQGVWSNTGELFF.

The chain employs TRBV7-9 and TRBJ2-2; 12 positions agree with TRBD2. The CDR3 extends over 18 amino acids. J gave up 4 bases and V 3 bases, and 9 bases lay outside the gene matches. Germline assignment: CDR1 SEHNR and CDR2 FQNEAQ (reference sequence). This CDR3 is CASSFGTSGFGVTGELFF. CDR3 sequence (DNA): TGTGCCAGCAGCTTTGGGACTAGCGGGTTCGGAGTCACCGGGGAGCTGTTTTTT.